Measured by frequency, the clone carrying this T cell receptor (beta chain) is medium-sized. Its antigen remains unknown. This sample is part of a study of human CD8 memory T cell subsets. Findings of the study overall: Greater diversity in stem-like memory than precursor exhausted T cells was suggested by Chao1 estimates. Stem-like memory and precursor exhausted T cells, unlike effector memory cells, were similarly highly diverse.

Enriched by negative magnetic separation, total CD8+ T cells were obtained. Extraction of RNA, which was performed with an RNeasy Mini Kit, drew on duplicate vials of around 140,000 sorted CD8+ T cells per subset. UMI-labeled 5' RACE was the method by which TCR beta libraries were made. TCRdb reprocessed the 5' RACE reads and stores each CDR3 protein as one record, lacking DNA. The listing records some 3,500 distinct CDR3 sequences. The sample taken for sequencing was CD8+ T cells from PBMCs. The TCR comes from a human donor in good health.

CDR3 in amino acids: CSVEQGNYGYTF. The chain links TRBV29-1 to TRBJ1-2; no DNA is available, so the TRBD1 call from TCRdb remains unchecked. Germline loops: CDR1 SQVTM, CDR2 ANQGSEA. The CDR3 covers 12 residues.